This T cell receptor (beta chain) was found in a study of blood T cell repertoires in COVID-19. The table came from immunoSEQ multiplex PCR; TCRdb's copy has only in-frame clones and leaves some out. The sample has about 300,000 clones, around 89% seen once; the top ten hold over 3.5%. This CDR3 has 16 amino acids. The germline V gene encodes CDR1 SNHLY and CDR2 FYNNEI. V gave up 6 bases and J gave up 3 bases; unmatched junction bases: 6. This clone was counted a few times. The TCR originated in a woman aged 18 to 35 with acute COVID-19. Sequencing was performed on PBMCs or T cells enriched from blood (not recorded which). The chain recombines TRBV2 with TRBJ1-4, with 11 bases fitting TRBD1. The CDR3: CASRGTGGAANEKLFF. CDR3 DNA: TGTGCCAGCAGGGGGACAGGGGGAGCAGCTAATGAAAAACTGTTTTTT.